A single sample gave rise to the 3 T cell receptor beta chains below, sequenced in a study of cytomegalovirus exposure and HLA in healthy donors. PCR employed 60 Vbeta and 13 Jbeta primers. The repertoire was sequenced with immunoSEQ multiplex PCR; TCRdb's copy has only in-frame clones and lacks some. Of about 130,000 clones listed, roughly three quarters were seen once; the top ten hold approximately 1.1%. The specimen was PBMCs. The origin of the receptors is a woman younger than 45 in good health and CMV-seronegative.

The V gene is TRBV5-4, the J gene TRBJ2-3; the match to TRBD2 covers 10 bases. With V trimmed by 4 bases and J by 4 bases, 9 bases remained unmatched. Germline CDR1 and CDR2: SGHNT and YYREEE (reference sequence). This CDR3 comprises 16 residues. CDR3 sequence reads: CASSTLGLAIADTQYF. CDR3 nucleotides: TGTGCCAGCAGCACCCTGGGACTAGCGATTGCAGATACGCAGTATTTT. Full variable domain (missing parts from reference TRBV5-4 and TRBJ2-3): ETGVTQSPTHLIKTRGQQVTLRCSSQSGHNTVSWYQQALGQGPQFIFQYYREEENGRGNFPPRFSGLQFPNYSSELNVNALELDDSALYLCASSTLGLAIADTQYFGPGTRLTVL.

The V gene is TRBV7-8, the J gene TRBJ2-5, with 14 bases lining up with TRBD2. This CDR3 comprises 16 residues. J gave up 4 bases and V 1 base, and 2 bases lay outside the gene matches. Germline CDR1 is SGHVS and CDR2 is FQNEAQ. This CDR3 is CASSLGGLAGAETQYF. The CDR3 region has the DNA TGTGCCAGCAGCTTAGGGGGACTAGCGGGGGCAGAGACCCAGTACTTC.

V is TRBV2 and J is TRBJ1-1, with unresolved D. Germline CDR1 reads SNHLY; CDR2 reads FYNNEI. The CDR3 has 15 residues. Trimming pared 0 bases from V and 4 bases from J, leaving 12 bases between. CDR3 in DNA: TGTGCCAGCAGTGAAGCGCTTTCGGGTGTCACTGAAGCTTTCTTT. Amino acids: CASSEALSGVTEAFF.